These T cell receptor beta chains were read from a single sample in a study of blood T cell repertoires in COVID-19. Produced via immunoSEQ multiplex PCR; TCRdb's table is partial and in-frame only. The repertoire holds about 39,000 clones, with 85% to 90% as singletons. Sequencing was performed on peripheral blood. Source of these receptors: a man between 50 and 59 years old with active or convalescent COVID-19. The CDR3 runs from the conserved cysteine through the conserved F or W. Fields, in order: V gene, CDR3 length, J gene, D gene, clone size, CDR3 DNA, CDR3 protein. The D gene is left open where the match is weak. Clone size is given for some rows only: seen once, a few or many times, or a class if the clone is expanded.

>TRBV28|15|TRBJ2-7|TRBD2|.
TGTGCCAGCAGCCCGAGGACTAGCGGGAGCCACGAGCAGTACTTC
CASSPRTSGSHEQYF
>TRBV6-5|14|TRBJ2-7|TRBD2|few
TGTGCCAGCAGTACCGTCCGAGCGGGAGTTGGGCAGTACTTC
CASSTVRAGVGQYF
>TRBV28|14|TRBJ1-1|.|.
TGTGCCAGCAGCAGGATGACAGCGAACACTGAAGCTTTCTTT
CASSRMTANTEAFF
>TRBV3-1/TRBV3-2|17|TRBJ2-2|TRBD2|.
TGTGCCAGCAGCCGAAAAACTAGCGGGGCGAACACCGGGGAGCTGTTTTTT
CASSRKTSGANTGELFF
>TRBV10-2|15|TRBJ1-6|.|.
TGCGCCAGCAGTGTGGGGAGCTCCTATAATTCACCCCTCCACTTT
CASSVGSSYNSPLHF
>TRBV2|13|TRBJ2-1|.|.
TGTGCCAGCAGTGACCCGGGATACAATGAGCAGTTCTTC
CASSDPGYNEQFF
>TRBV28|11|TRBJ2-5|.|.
TGTGCCAGCATCCAAGCGGAGACCCAGTACTTC
CASIQAETQYF
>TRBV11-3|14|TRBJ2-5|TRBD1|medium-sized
TGTGCCAGCAGCTCCCGGGACAGGGTAGAGACCCAGTACTTC
CASSSRDRVETQYF
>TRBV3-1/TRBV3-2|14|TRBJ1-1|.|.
TGTGCCAGCAGCCAGGGGGGGCTTAACACTGAAGCTTTCTTT
CASSQGGLNTEAFF
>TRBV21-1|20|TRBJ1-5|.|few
TGTGCCAGCAGCAAAGTGCACGGGGAGGGGCTGCTAAGAAGCAATCAGCCCCAGCATTTT
CASSKVHGEGLLRSNQPQHF
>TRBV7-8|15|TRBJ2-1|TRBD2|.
TGTGCCAGCAGCTGGCTAGCGGCCTCCTACAATGAGCAGTTCTTC
CASSWLAASYNEQFF
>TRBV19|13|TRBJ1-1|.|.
TGTGCCAGTAGTCCTACAGGGTTGGCTGAAGCTTTCTTT
CASSPTGLAEAFF
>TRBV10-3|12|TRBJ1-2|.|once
TGTGCCATCAGTGAGGCAGGGGAAGGCTACACCTTC
CAISEAGEGYTF
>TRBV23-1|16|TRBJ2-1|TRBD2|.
TGCGCCAGCACCCACGCCTCCGGGGGGGGGAACAATGAGCAGTTCTTC
CASTHASGGGNNEQFF
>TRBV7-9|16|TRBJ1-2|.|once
TGTGCCAGCAGCCTTATCGCGGGCACGGGTTCGGATGGCTACACCTTC
CASSLIAGTGSDGYTF
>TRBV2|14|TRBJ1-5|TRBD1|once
TGTGCCAGCAGTGTGACAGGGGGCAATCAGCCCCAGCATTTT
CASSVTGGNQPQHF
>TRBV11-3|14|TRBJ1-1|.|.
TGTGCCAGCAGCATGGACAGCCCGAACACTGAAGCTTTCTTT
CASSMDSPNTEAFF
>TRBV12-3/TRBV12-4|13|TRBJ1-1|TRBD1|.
TGTGCCAGCAGCCTCGGACAGGGTACTGAAGCTTTCTTT
CASSLGQGTEAFF
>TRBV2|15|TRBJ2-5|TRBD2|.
TGTGCCAGCAGGCCTCTAGCGGGAGGTTCGGAGACCCAGTACTTC
CASRPLAGGSETQYF
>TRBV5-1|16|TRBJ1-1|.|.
TGCGCCAGCAGCTTGGACCCACAGGGCGGGAACACTGAAGCTTTCTTT
CASSLDPQGGNTEAFF
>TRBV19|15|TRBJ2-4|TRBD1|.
TGTGCCAGTAGTATCCGCCGGGACAGGGCTAACATTCAGTACTTC
CASSIRRDRANIQYF
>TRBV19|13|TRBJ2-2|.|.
TGTGCCAGTAGCCCAAGCGGCACCGGGGAGCTGTTTTTT
CASSPSGTGELFF
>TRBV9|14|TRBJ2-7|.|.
TGTGCCAGCAGCGTAGAGGTTGCGACTAACGAGCAGTACTTC
CASSVEVATNEQYF
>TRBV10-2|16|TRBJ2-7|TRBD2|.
TGCGCCAGCAGTACAAACCCCGGGACTACCGTCTACGAGCAGTACTTC
CASSTNPGTTVYEQYF
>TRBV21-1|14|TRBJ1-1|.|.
TGTGCCAGCCCTAGGCCGACAGGGGACACTGAAGCTTTCTTT
CASPRPTGDTEAFF
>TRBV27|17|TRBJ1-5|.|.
TGTGCCAGCAGTTTATCCGGGCCAGGGGCCTTCAATCAGCCCCAGCATTTT
CASSLSGPGAFNQPQHF
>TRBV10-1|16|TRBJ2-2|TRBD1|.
TGCGCCAGCAGTGAGGGGGACAGGGGAGGCGTCGGGGAGCTGTTTTTT
CASSEGDRGGVGELFF
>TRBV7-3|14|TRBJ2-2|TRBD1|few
TGTGCCAGCAGCGTGACAGGGGGCGGCGGGGAGCTGTTTTTT
CASSVTGGGGELFF
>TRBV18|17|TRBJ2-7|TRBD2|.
TGTGCCAGCTCCGGCGGGACTAGCGGGAGGGCCGTCTACGAGCAGTACTTC
CASSGGTSGRAVYEQYF
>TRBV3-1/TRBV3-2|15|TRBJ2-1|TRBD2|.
TGTGCCAGCAGCCCCCAGGGACTAGCGGGGTATGAGCAGTTCTTC
CASSPQGLAGYEQFF
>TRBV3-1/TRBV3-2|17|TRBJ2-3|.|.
TGTGCCAGCAGCCAAGTGTTGGAGGGTTCGGGCACAGATACGCAGTATTTT
CASSQVLEGSGTDTQYF
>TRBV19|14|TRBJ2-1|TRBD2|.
TGTGCCAGTAGTCTAGCGGGGGACTACAATGAGCAGTTCTTC
CASSLAGDYNEQFF
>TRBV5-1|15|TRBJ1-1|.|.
TGCGCCAGCAGCTTGGGTGGAGGGAGGTACACTGAAGCTTTCTTT
CASSLGGGRYTEAFF
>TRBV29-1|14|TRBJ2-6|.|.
TGCAGCGTTAAACAGGGCTCTGGGGCCAACGTCCTGACTTTC
CSVKQGSGANVLTF
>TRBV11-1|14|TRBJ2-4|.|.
TGTGCCAGCAGCTTAGTGGGGGGAAAAAACATTCAGTACTTC
CASSLVGGKNIQYF
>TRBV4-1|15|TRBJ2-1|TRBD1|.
TGCGCCTCGGGAAGACCACAGGGGGGTGGGTATGAGCAGTTCTTC
CASGRPQGGGYEQFF
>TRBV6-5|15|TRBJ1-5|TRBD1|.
TGTGCCAGCAGAGATTCCGGACAGGGCAATCAGCCCCAGCATTTT
CASRDSGQGNQPQHF
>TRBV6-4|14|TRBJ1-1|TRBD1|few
TGTGCCAGCAGAGGGACAGGTCTCCGTGCTGAAGCTTTCTTT
CASRGTGLRAEAFF
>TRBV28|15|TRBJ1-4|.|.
TGTGCCAGCCTTCCCCACGGAGACCTTAATGAAAAACTGTTTTTT
CASLPHGDLNEKLFF
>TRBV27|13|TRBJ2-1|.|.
TGTGCCAGCAGTTTACCTCCTAACAATGAGCAGTTCTTC
CASSLPPNNEQFF
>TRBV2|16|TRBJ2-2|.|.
TGTGCCAGCATAAGAGAGACGGGTATCTTTATCGGGGAGCTGTTTTTT
CASIRETGIFIGELFF
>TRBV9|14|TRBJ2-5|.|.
TGTGCCAGCAGCGTAGGATCTGGCGGGGAGACCCAGTACTTC
CASSVGSGGETQYF
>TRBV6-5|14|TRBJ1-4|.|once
TGTGCCAGCAGTTACGGGGGAGGGAATGAAAAACTGTTTTTT
CASSYGGGNEKLFF
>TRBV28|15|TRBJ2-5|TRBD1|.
TGTGCCAGCAGTCCCACAGGGGGCCGTGTGGGGACCCAGTACTTC
CASSPTGGRVGTQYF
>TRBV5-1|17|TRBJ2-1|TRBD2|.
TGCGCCAGCAGCCTAGGGACTAGCGGGAGACTCTACAATGAGCAGTTCTTC
CASSLGTSGRLYNEQFF
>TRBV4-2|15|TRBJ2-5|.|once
TGTGCCAGCAGCCAAGATCCGGGGAACCAAGAGACCCAGTACTTC
CASSQDPGNQETQYF
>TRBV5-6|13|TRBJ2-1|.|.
TGTGCCAGCAGCTTTCCCGAGGGGGATGAGCAGTTCTTC
CASSFPEGDEQFF
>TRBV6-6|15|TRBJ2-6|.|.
TGTGCCAGCACCTTACCAGGTTCTGGGGCCAACGTCCTGACTTTC
CASTLPGSGANVLTF